Listed below are T cell receptor beta chains from one sample, sequenced in a study of regulatory T cells in long-lasting Graves disease. TCRdb re-derived calls from the multiplex PCR reads in MiXCR, one entry per CDR3 protein. The sample records roughly 560,000 distinct CDR3 sequences, around 11% being singletons. These data also featured in a second study, about T cells in Graves' hyperthyroidism and ophthalmopathy.

This specimen was peripheral blood mononuclear cells (PBMCs), taken at new diagnosis, from a patient treated with antithyroid drugs. The receptors were sampled from a young woman with Graves disease. CDR3s include the opening cysteine and the closing phenylalanine or tryptophan. D genes are given only for firm matches.

V gene,J gene,D gene,CDR3 protein
TRBV4-1,TRBJ1-5,-,CASSQGYLDGSNQPQHF
TRBV12-5,TRBJ1-1,TRBD1,CASGLEQGSRAFF
TRBV9,TRBJ2-7,-,CASSVDSAPLEQYF
TRBV2,TRBJ1-2,-,CASSEGGRYGYTF
TRBV6-2/TRBV6-3,TRBJ2-5,TRBD2,CASSRSGMPETQYF
TRBV2,TRBJ2-7,-,CASRGAQEQYF
TRBV24-1,TRBJ2-1,-,CATSDFPNEQFF
TRBV11-2,TRBJ2-7,TRBD1,CASSLVQGFYEQYF
TRBV7-9,TRBJ1-4,-,CASSLQGTTTREKLFF
TRBV19,TRBJ1-1,-,CASSIQGTDEAFF
TRBV30,TRBJ1-3,-,CAWSSDSRRNTIYF
TRBV3-1,TRBJ2-1,TRBD2,CASSQVGLAGDSYNEQFF
TRBV5-4,TRBJ1-2,-,CASSHDGRYGYTF
TRBV12-5,TRBJ1-5,-,CASGLVRQGRYSNQPQHF
TRBV19,TRBJ1-2,-,CASSSPLASGAIYGYTF
TRBV14,-,TRBD2,CASSQGTSGSVEQFF
TRBV7-9,TRBJ2-1,TRBD1,CASSLGQGALAVF
TRBV2,TRBJ2-2,-,CASRGGGELFF
TRBV12-3/TRBV12-4,TRBJ1-1,-,CASRQGRMNTEAFF
TRBV5-1,TRBJ1-2,TRBD1,CASSGQGPYTF
TRBV20-1,TRBJ2-1,TRBD2,CSASKFRGLAEYNEQFF
TRBV19,TRBJ1-5,-,CASSERWGALSNQPQHF
TRBV4-1,TRBJ1-3,TRBD1,CASSQDQGTGVSGNTIYF
TRBV20-1,TRBJ2-5,-,CSAGDSLWTQYF
TRBV10-2,TRBJ2-5,-,CASSEPIRFLETQYF
TRBV29-1,TRBJ2-1,TRBD2,CSVAGGSYYNEQFF
TRBV10-3,TRBJ2-3,-,CAISDLGETDTQYF
TRBV27,TRBJ2-7,TRBD1,CASSSDRGKGEQYF
TRBV6-5,TRBJ1-6,-,CASSYSLGNQQDSPLHF
TRBV5-1,-,-,CASSPTGHTQYF
TRBV7-3,TRBJ2-3,TRBD2,CASSLAGGSADTQYF
TRBV6-1,TRBJ1-3,TRBD1,CASGDRRSGNTIYF
TRBV2,TRBJ2-2,-,CASSEARQGDYTGELFF
TRBV28,TRBJ2-3,TRBD1,CASSLVTWFGGQGARDTQYF
TRBV11-2,TRBJ2-2,TRBD1,CASSLGQHTGELFF